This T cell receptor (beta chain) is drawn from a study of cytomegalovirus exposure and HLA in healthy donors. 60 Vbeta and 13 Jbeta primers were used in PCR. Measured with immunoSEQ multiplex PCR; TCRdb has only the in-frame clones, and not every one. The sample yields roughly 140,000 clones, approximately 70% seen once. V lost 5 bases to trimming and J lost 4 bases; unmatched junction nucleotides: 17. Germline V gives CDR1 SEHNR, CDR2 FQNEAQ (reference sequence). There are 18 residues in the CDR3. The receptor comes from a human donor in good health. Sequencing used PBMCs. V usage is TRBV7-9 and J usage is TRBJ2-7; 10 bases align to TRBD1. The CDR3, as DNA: TGTGCCAGCAGCCCTGGGAGTGACAGGGGGCTTAAGAATTACGAGCAGTACTTC. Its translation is CASSPGSDRGLKNYEQYF. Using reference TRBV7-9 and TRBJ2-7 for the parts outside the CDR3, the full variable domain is DTGVSQNPRHKITKRGQNVTFRCDPISEHNRLYWYRQTLGQGPEFLTYFQNEAQLEKSRLLSDRFSAERPKGSFSTLEIQRTEQGDSAMYLCASSPGSDRGLKNYEQYFGPGTRLTVT.